Following are 2 T cell receptor beta chains from one sample sequenced in a study of T cell responses to AZD1222 COVID-19 vaccine. Repertoires were generated with immunoSEQ multiplex PCR, while TCRdb's copy carries only in-frame clones and drops some. The sample lists 90,000 to 110,000 clones, over 75% occurring once. Sequencing was performed on peripheral blood, taken on day 0 of MenACWY control vaccination. The receptors stem from an adult in good health.

V and J are TRBV18 and TRBJ2-2; 14 bases are shared with TRBD2. The V segment lost 4 bases and the J segment 0 bases; nucleotides outside the gene matches: 7. Germline V gene sequence: CDR1 KGHSH, CDR2 LQKENI. The CDR3 loop spans 19 amino acids. CDR3 DNA: TGTGCCAGCTCACGAAGCGGGACTAGCGGGGGAGCGAACACCGGGGAGCTGTTTTTT. This encodes CASSRSGTSGGANTGELFF.

This chain uses TRBV5-1 with TRBJ2-2; D possibly corresponds to TRBD1 (6 bases). Germline loops: CDR1 SGHRS, CDR2 YFSETQ. This CDR3 is 17 amino acids long. Trimming cost V 3 bases and J 8 bases, with 23 bases left between them. CDR3 in DNA: TGCGCCAGCAGCTACACACAGGGTTCGCCGCCGGAAGGGGAGCTGTTTTTT. This codes for CASSYTQGSPPEGELFF.